Listed below are T cell receptor beta chains from one sample, sequenced in a study of CD8 T cells in ankylosing spondylitis. TCRdb re-called the 5' RACE reads with MiXCR, one entry per CDR3 protein. The repertoire holds under 850,000 distinct CDR3 sequences, with over 15% as singletons. The sample was blood, either unsorted or a sorted T cell fraction (not recorded which). The origin of the receptors is a male donor with ankylosing spondylitis. Each CDR3 is given with its conserved first and last residue. D genes are given only for firm matches. The listing skips clone size in some rows; elsewhere it reads once, few, many or a size class.

CDR3	D	V	size
CSASLGGRGTEAFF	NA	TRBV20-1	many
CASSLPDREDQPQHF	TRBD1	TRBV6-2/TRBV6-3	NA
CASRYYTPGTAEAFF	NA	TRBV28	few
CSARPRLAGVAQYF	TRBD2	TRBV20-1	few
CASSFEGSRAGELFF	NA	TRBV7-9	few
CSAIDRGTEYEQYF	TRBD1	TRBV29-1	NA
CASSLSGVGPVGEQYF	TRBD2	TRBV12-3/TRBV12-4	many
CSAGHFSNQPQHF	NA	TRBV20-1	few
CASSPSGTIYF	NA	TRBV7-9	few
CASSPDRGGAGELFF	TRBD1	TRBV5-1	NA
CASSDDRHTGELFF	NA	TRBV6-4	NA
CASSLRGGLDEAFF	NA	TRBV7-6	NA
CASSHRDSLIYGYTF	TRBD1	TRBV27	NA
CASSTSALGGDTQYF	TRBD2	TRBV12-3/TRBV12-4	few
CASSFKASGDNEQFF	TRBD2	TRBV12-3/TRBV12-4	many
CACKQGSGQTYNSPLHF	NA	TRBV6-1	NA
CASELRGSDTDTQYF	NA	TRBV5-1	NA
CASSFGGPVYNEQFF	NA	TRBV7-2	NA